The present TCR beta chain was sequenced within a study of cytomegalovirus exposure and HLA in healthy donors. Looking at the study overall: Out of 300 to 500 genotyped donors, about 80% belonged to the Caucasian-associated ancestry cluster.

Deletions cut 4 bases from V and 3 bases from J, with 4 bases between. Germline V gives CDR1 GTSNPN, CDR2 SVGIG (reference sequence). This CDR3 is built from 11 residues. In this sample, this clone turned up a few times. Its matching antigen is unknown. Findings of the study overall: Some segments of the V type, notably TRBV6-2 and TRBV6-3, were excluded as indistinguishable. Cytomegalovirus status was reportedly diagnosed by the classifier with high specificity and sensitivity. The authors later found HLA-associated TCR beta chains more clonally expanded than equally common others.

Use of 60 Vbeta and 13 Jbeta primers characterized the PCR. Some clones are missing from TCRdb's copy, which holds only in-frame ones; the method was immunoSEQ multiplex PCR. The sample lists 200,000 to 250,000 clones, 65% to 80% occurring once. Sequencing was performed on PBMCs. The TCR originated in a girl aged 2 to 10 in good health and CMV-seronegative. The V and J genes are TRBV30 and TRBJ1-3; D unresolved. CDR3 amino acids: CAWTVGNTIYF. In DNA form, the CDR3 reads TGTGCCTGGACAGTTGGAAACACCATATATTTT.